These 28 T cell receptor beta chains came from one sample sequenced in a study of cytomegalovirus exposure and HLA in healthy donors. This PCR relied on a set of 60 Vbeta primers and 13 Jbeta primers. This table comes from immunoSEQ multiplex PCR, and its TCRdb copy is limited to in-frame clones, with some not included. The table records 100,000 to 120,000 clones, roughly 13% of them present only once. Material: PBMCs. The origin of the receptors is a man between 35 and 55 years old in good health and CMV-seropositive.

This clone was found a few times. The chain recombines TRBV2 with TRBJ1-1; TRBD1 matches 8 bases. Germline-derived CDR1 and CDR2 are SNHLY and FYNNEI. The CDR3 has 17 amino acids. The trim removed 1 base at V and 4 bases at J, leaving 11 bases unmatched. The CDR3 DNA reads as TGTGCCAGCAGTGAAGGGTCGGGCAGGGGGCCGGTCACTGAAGCTTTCTTT. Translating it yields CASSEGSGRGPVTEAFF.

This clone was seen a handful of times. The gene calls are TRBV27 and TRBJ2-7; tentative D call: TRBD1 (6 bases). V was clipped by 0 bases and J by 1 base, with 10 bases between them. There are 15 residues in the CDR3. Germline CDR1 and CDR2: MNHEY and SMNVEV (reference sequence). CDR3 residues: CASSLSTGLSYEQYF. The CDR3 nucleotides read TGTGCCAGCAGTTTATCGACAGGCTTGTCCTACGAGCAGTACTTC.

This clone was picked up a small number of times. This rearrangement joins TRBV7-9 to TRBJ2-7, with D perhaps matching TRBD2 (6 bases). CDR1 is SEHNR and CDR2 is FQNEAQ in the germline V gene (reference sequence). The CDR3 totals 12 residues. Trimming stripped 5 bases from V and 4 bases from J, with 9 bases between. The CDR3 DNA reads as TGTGCCAGCAGCCAAGCGGGTTACGAGCAGTACTTC. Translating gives CASSQAGYEQYF.

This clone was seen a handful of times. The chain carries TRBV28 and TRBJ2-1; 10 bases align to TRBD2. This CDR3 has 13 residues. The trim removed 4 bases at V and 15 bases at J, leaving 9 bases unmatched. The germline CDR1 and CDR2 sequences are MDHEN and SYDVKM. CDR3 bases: TGTGCCAGCAGTTCCTTCCCTAGCGGGAGATGGTTCTTC. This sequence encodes CASSSFPSGRWFF.

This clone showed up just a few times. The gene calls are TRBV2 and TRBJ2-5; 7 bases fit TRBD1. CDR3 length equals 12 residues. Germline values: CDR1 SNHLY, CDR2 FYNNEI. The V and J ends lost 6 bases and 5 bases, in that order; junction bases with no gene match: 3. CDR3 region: CASRTGRETQYF. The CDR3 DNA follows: TGTGCCAGCAGGACAGGGCGGGAGACCCAGTACTTC.

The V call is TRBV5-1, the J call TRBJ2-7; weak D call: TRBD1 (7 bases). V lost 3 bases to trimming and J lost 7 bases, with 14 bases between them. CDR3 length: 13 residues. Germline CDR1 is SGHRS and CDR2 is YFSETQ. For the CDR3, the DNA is TGCGCCAGCAGCTCTTTGACAGGGAGGGAGCAGTACTTC. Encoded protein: CASSSLTGREQYF.

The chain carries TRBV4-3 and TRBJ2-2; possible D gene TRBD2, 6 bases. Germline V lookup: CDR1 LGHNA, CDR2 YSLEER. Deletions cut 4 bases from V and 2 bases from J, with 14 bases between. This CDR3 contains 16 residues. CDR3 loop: CASSRLPGVNTGELFF. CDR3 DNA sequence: TGCGCCAGCAGCCGACTACCGGGAGTAAACACCGGGGAGCTGTTTTTT.

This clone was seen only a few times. The CDR3: CASSYSDGGWTEAFF. The CDR3 DNA follows: TGTGCCAGCAGTTACTCTGACGGAGGATGGACTGAAGCTTTCTTT. V is TRBV6-5 and J is TRBJ1-1; D unclear. With 0 bases removed from V and 5 bases from J, the gap between germline ends came to 13 bases. This CDR3 has 15 residues. Germline V gives CDR1 MNHEY, CDR2 SVGAGI.

The CDR3 reads CAISEPGQPRSGEQYF. Written as DNA, the CDR3 is TGTGCCATCAGTGAGCCCGGACAGCCGAGGTCGGGTGAGCAGTACTTC. This chain joins TRBV10-3 and TRBJ2-5, with D possibly TRBD1 on 6 matching bases. Germline V gene sequence: CDR1 ENHRY, CDR2 SYGVKD. The CDR3 is 16 residues long. V lost 2 bases, J lost 11 bases, and 24 bases lay in between.

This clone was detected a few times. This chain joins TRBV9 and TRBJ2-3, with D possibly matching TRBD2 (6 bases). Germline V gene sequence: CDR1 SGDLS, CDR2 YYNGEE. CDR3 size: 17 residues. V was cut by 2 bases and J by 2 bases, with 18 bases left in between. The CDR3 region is CASSVEGGPITTDTQYF. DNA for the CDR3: TGTGCCAGCAGCGTCGAAGGAGGGCCCATAACCACAGATACGCAGTATTTT.

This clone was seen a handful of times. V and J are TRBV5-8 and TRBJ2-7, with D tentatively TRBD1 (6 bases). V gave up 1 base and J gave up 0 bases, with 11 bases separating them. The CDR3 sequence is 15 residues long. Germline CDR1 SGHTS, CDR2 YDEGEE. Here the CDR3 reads CASSLYGTHSYEQYF. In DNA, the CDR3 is TGTGCCAGCAGCTTGTACGGGACACACTCCTACGAGCAGTACTTC. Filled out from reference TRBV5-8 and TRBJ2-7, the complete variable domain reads EAGVTQSPTHLIKTRGQQATLRCSPISGHTSVYWYQQALGLGLQFLLWYDEGEERNRGNFPPRFSGRQFPNYSSELNVNALELEDSALYLCASSLYGTHSYEQYFGPGTRLTVT.

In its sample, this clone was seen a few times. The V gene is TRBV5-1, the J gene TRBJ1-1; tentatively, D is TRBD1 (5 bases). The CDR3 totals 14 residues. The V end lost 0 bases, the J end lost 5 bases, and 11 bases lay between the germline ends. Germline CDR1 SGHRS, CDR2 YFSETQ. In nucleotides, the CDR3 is TGCGCCAGCAGCTTGGCCCCAGGGTGGACTGAAGCTTTCTTT. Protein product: CASSLAPGWTEAFF.

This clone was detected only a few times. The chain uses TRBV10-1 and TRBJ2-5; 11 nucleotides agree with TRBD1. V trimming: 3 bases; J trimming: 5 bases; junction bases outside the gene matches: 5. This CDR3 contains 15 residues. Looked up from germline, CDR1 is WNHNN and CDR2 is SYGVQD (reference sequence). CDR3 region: CASSERTGGTETQYF. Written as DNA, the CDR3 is TGCGCCAGCAGTGAAAGGACAGGGGGCACGGAGACCCAGTACTTC.

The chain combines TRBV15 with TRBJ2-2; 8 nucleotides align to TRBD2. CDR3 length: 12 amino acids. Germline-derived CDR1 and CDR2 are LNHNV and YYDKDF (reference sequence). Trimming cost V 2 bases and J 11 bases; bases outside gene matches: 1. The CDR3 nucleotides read TGTGCCACCAGCAGACTAGCGGGTGAGCTGTTTTTT. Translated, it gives CATSRLAGELFF.

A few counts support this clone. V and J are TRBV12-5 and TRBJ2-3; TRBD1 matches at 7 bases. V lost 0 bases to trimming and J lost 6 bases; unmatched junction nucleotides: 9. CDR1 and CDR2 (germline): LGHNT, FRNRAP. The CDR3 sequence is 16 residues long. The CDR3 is CASGLVLRGRGDTQYF. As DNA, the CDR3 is TGTGCTAGTGGTTTGGTACTCAGGGGGAGAGGGGATACGCAGTATTTT.

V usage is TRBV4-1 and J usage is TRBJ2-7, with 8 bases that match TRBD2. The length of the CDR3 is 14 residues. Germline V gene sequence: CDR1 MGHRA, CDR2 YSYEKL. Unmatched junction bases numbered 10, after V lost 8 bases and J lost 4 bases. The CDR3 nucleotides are TGCGCCAGCGGCCCTACAGTAGCGGGGTACGAGCAGTACTTC. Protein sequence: CASGPTVAGYEQYF.

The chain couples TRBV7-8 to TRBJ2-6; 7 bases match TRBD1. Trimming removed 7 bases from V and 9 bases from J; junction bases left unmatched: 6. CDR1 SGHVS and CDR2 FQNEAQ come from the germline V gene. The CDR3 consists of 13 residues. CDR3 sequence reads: CASTAQGFNVLTF. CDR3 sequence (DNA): TGTGCCAGCACCGCACAGGGGTTCAACGTCCTGACTTTC.

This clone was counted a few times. The DNA for the CDR3 is TGTGCCAGCTCAAGACTAGCGGGGTACCAAGAGACCCAGTACTTC. Residues: CASSRLAGYQETQYF. The chain employs TRBV6-5 and TRBJ2-5; 11 nucleotides agree with TRBD2. The CDR3 extends over 15 amino acids. Germline lookup yields CDR1 MNHEY and CDR2 SVGAGI. V shed 8 bases, J shed 0 bases, and the junction held 5 bases outside the gene matches.

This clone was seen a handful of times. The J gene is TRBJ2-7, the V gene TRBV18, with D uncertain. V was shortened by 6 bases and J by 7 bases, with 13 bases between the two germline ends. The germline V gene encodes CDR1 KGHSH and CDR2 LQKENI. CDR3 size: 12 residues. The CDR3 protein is CASSRPGFEQYF. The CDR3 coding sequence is TGTGCCAGCTCCCGACCAGGTTTTGAGCAGTACTTC.

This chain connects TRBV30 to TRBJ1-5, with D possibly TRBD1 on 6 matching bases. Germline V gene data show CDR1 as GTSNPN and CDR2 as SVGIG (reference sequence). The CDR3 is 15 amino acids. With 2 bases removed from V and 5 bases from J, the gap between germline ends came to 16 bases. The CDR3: CAWSSGRGLYQPQHF. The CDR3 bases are TGTGCCTGGAGTTCCGGCAGGGGCCTATATCAGCCCCAGCATTTT.

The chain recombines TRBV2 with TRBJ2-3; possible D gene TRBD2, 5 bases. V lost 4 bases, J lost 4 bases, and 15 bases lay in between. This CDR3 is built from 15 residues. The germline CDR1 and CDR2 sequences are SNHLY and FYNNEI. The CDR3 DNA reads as TGTGCCAGCAGTGGGGAGAGTATTCCAGCAGATACGCAGTATTTT. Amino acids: CASSGESIPADTQYF.

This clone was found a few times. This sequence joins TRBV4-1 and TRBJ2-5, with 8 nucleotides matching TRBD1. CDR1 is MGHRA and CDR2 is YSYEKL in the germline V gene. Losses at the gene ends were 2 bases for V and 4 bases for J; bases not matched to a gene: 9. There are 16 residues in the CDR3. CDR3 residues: CASSQPPGGAGETQYF. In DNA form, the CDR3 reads TGCGCCAGCAGCCAACCTCCAGGGGGCGCGGGAGAGACCCAGTACTTC.

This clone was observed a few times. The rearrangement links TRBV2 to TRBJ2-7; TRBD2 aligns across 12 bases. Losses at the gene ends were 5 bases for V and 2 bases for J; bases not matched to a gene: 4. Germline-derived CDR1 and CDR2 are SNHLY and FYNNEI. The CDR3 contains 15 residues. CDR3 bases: TGTGCCAGCAGTCCTTGGACTAGCGGGACCTACGAGCAGTACTTC. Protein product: CASSPWTSGTYEQYF.

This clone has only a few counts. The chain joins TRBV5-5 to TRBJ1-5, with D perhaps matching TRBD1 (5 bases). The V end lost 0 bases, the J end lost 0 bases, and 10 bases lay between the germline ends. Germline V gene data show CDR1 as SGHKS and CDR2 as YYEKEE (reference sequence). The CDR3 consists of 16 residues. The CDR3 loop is CASSLDGTNSNQPQHF. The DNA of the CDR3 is TGTGCCAGCAGCTTGGACGGGACTAATAGCAATCAGCCCCAGCATTTT.

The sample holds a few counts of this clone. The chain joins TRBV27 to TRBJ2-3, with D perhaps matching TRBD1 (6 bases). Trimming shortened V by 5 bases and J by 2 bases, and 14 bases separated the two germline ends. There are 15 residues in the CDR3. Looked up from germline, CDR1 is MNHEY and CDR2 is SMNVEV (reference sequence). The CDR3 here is CASSDIQGPTDTQYF. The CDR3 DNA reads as TGTGCCAGCAGTGATATACAGGGACCCACAGATACGCAGTATTTT.

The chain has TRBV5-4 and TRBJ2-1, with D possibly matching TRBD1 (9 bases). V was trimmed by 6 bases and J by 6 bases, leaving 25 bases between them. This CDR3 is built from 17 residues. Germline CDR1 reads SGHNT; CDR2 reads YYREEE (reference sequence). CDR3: CASTIGRGGTGSNEQFF. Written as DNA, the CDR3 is TGTGCCAGCACCATCGGGAGGGGTGGGACAGGGTCCAATGAGCAGTTCTTC.

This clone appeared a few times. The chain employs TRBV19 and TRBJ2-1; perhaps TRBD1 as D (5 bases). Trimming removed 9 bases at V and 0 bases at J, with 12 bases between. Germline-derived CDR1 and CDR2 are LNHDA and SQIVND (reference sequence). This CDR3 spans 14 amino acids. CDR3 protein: CASEPGNSYNEQFF. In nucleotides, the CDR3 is TGTGCCAGCGAGCCAGGGAACTCCTACAATGAGCAGTTCTTC. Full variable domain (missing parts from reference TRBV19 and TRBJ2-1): DGGITQSPKYLFRKEGQNVTLSCEQNLNHDAMYWYRQDPGQGLRLIYYSQIVNDFQKGDIAEGYSVSREKKESFPLTVTSAQKNPTAFYLCASEPGNSYNEQFFGPGTRLTVL.

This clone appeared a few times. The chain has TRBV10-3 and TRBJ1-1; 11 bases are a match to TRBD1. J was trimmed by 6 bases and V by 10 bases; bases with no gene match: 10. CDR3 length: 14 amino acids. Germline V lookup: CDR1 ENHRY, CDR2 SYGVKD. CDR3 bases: TGTGCCACCACCCCGGGACAGGGGGTGGCTGAAGCTTTCTTT. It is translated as CATTPGQGVAEAFF.